The clone carrying this T cell receptor (beta chain) was counted a few times. The V end was cut by 7 bases, the J end by 3 bases, with 17 bases between. Per the germline V gene, CDR1 is SGHVS and CDR2 is FQNEAQ. The CDR3 covers 15 residues. This specimen comes from a study of blood T cell repertoires in COVID-19. Generated by immunoSEQ multiplex PCR, the TCRdb table keeps only in-frame clones and is missing some. Seen here are some 14,000 clones, 65% to 85% observed once, and the top ten hold approximately 30%. The chain has TRBV7-8 and TRBJ2-3, with a weak D call TRBD2 (7 bases). The source material was peripheral blood. This TCR derives from a man in his forties or fifties with active COVID-19. CDR3 amino acids: CASTLGGGGTDTQYF. The CDR3 nucleotides read TGTGCCAGCACCCTTGGGGGGGGCGGGACAGATACGCAGTATTTT.